The 6 T cell receptor beta chains given below trace back to one sample, sequenced in a study of T-cell reconstitution after alpha-beta-depleted transplantation in children. Unique molecular identifiers featured in how the TCRbeta library was prepared. TCRdb re-called the PCR reads with MiXCR, one entry per CDR3 protein. The table shows 200,000 to 250,000 distinct CDR3 sequences, with about 12% occurring only once. The source was PBMCs from the stem cell graft donor, collected from the stem cell graft. These receptor sequences come from a human donor who donated a stem cell graft to a child with acute lymphoblastic leukemia.

This clonotype was detected ten times or more. The J gene is TRBJ1-5, the V gene TRBV2; the D gene is possibly TRBD1 (5 bases). This CDR3 spans 15 amino acids. Trimming took 2 bases from V and 9 from J, leaving 17 bases between them. Looked up from germline, CDR1 is SNHLY and CDR2 is FYNNEI. As DNA, the CDR3 is TGTGCCAGCAGTGAAAAGGGGTTCTCAGGGACGCCCCAGCATTTT. This codes for CASSEKGFSGTPQHF.

This clonotype was picked up many times. This chain links TRBV2 with TRBJ2-7, with TRBD1 identical over 8 bases. Germline V gene data show CDR1 as SNHLY and CDR2 as FYNNEI. V shed 2 bases and J 5 bases; nucleotides not matched to a gene: 8. CDR3 length: 15 amino acids. This CDR3 is CASSEKGQATHEQYF. CDR3 in DNA: TGTGCCAGCAGTGAAAAGGGACAGGCCACTCACGAGCAGTACTTC.

Many counts were recorded for this clonotype. CDR3 sequence (DNA): TGTGCCAGCAGCTTATGGGGGAGAGAGACCCAGTACTTC. Translated, it gives CASSLWGRETQYF. This chain links TRBV7-2 with TRBJ2-5, with D perhaps being TRBD1 or TRBD2 (5 bases each). Germline values: CDR1 SGHTA, CDR2 FQGNSA. The CDR3 has 13 residues. V was pared by 2 bases and J by 4 bases, with 8 bases between.

This clonotype occurred many times. The genes are TRBV9 and TRBJ1-2; D is uncertain. The CDR3 runs to 14 residues. CDR1 and CDR2 from the germline V gene are SGDLS and YYNGEE. V dropped 1 base and J dropped 0 bases, with 7 bases sitting between them. The CDR3, as DNA: TGTGCCAGCAGCGTAAACTCTCCTAACTATGGCTACACCTTC. Translated, it gives CASSVNSPNYGYTF.

This CDR3 reads CASSRYTTSYEQYF. DNA for the CDR3: TGTGCCAGCAGTCGATATACTACCTCCTACGAGCAGTACTTC. This chain connects TRBV12-3 or TRBV12-4 to TRBJ2-7; unclear D gene. The CDR3 contains 14 residues. The V and J ends lost 5 bases and 0 bases respectively, with 11 bases between them.

This clonotype was found many times. The V and J genes are TRBV11-2 and TRBJ2-1; D unclear. The CDR3 is made up of 14 amino acids. The ends were cut back, 1 base at V and 5 bases at J, with 9 bases in the middle. Germline assignment: CDR1 SGHAT and CDR2 FQNNGV. The CDR3: CASSLVMNNNEQFF. The CDR3 nucleotides are TGTGCCAGCAGCTTAGTGATGAACAACAATGAGCAGTTCTTC. Supplemented by reference TRBV11-2 and TRBJ2-1, the full variable domain reads EAGVAQSPRYKIIEKRQSVAFWCNPISGHATLYWYQQILGQGPKLLIQFQNNGVVDDSQLPKDRFSAERLKGVDSTLKIQPAKLEDSAVYLCASSLVMNNNEQFFGPGTRLTVL.